The present T cell receptor (beta chain) was sequenced within a study of blood T cell repertoires in COVID-19. Looking at the study overall: Italy, Spain and the United States were the sources of the convalescent and acute COVID-19 samples. The analysed material was cDNA or gDNA that came from T cells, B-cell-depleted T cells, or PBMCs.

Germline V gene sequence: CDR1 GTSNPN, CDR2 SVGIG (reference sequence). The ends were cut back, 3 bases at V and 2 bases at J, with 20 bases in the middle. This CDR3 region has 17 residues. Seattle enrolled patients during active infection and tracked them longitudinally. Here immunoSEQ multiplex PCR was the method, and the copy in TCRdb shows in-frame clones only, minus some. Of about 160,000 clones listed, 70% to 90% are singletons. This chain uses TRBV30 with TRBJ2-1, with D possibly TRBD1 on 6 matching bases. Sequencing input: peripheral blood. This TCR derives from a woman in her 50s with COVID-19, enrolled during active disease. CDR3 DNA: TGTGCCTGGAGGCCCACTTCCACAGGGTTTACCTACAATGAGCAGTTCTTC. This sequence encodes CAWRPTSTGFTYNEQFF. Filled out from reference TRBV30 and TRBJ2-1, the complete variable domain reads SQTIHQWPATLVQPVGSPLSLECTVEGTSNPNLYWYRQAAGRGLQLLFYSVGIGQISSEVPQNLSASRPQDRQFILSSKKLLLSDSGFYLCAWRPTSTGFTYNEQFFGPGTRLTVL.